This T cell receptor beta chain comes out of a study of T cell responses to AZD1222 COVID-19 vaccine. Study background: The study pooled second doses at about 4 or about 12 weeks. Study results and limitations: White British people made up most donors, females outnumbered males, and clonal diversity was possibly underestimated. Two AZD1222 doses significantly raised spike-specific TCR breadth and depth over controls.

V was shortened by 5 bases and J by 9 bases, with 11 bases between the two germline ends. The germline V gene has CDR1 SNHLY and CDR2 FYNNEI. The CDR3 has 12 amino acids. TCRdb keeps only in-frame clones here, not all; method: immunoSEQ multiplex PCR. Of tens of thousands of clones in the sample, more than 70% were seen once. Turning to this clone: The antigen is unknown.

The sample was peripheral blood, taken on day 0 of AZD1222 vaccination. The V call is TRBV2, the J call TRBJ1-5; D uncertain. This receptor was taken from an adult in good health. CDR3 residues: CASSSGRAPQHF. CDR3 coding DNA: TGTGCCAGCAGTTCCGGTAGAGCGCCCCAGCATTTT.